This T cell receptor (beta chain) was captured in a study of CD8+CD57+ T cells in acquired aplastic anemia. Study-level information: Sorted cells (CD4+ and CD8+) yielded DNA amounts that averaged roughly 3.5 ug. CD4+ cells from healthy donors averaged roughly 11 million reads.

This clonotype occurred a few times. The antigen remains undetermined. The template for TCR beta VDJ and CDR3 sequence profiling was genomic DNA. TCRdb called the reads again in MiXCR, with one record for every CDR3 protein. The repertoire includes roughly 150,000 distinct CDR3 sequences, roughly 47% of them detected once, and approximately 1% sits in the top ten. Trimming took 4 bases from V and 2 from J, leaving 9 bases between them. The CDR3 is 14 amino acids. The V gene's germline CDR1 is SNHLY and CDR2 FYNNEI. Study results and caveats: Patients and controls turned out to have more than 25 CD8+ CDR3 sequences in common. Controls and patients did not differ significantly in CD8+ Simpson's diversity.

This chain uses TRBV2 with TRBJ1-5; a possible D gene is TRBD1 (6 bases). The TCR was taken from a human donor in good health. The sample comprised sorted CD4+, CD8+, or CD8+CD57+ T cells (not recorded which) from PBMCs. The CDR3 loop is CASSAGDGNQPQHF. CDR3 nucleotides: TGTGCCAGCAGTGCAGGGGATGGCAATCAGCCCCAGCATTTT.